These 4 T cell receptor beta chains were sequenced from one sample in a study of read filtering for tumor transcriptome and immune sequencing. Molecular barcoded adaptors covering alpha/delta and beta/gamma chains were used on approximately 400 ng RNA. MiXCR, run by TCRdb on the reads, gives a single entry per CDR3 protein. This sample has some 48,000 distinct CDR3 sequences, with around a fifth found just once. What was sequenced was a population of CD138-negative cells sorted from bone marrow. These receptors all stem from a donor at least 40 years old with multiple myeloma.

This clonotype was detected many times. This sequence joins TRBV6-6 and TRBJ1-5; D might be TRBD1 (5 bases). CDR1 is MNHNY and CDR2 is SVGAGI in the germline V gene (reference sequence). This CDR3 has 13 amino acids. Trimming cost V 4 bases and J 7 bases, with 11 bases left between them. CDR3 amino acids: CASSSGGIQPQHF. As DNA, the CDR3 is TGTGCCAGCAGTTCGGGGGGGATCCAGCCCCAGCATTTT.

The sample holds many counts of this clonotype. The CDR3 DNA reads TGTGCCAGCAGGAGGACAGAGAACACTGAAGCTTTCTTT. Protein sequence: CASRRTENTEAFF. The chain links TRBV25-1 to TRBJ1-1, with D maybe TRBD1 (6 bases). The CDR3 is 13 residues long. The V and J ends lost 6 bases and 1 base respectively, with 9 bases between them. CDR1 and CDR2 from the germline V gene are MGHDK and SYGVNS.

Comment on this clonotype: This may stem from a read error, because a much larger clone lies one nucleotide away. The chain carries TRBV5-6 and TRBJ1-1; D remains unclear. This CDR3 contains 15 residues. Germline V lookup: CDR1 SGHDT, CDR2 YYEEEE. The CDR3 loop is CAGSYSGLFGTEAFF. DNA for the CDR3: TGTGCCGGCAGCTATTCCGGGTTGTTCGGGACTGAAGCTTTCTTT.

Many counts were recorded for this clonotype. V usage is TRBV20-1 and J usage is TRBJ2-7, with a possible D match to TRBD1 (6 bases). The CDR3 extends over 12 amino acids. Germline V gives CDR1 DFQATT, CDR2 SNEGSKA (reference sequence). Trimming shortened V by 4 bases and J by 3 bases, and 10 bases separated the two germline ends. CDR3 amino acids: CSATRGGYEQYF. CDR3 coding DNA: TGCAGTGCTACCCGAGGGGGCTACGAGCAGTACTTC.